This record covers a single T cell receptor beta chain. The antigen is unknown. The data belong to a study of OX40 agonist ivuxolimab in advanced cancers. Study details: Intravenous ivuxolimab at 0.01 to 10 mg/kg was given to patients every 2 weeks.

Study-wide points: The investigators did not determine what antigen specificity the expanded peripheral T cells had. Nonresponders, in some cases, also had low normalized T-cell clonal expansion.

The assay was immunoSEQ multiplex PCR, and TCRdb's table has in-frame clones only and misses some. The sample consists of around 50,000 clones, 85% to 95% of them appearing once. Germline CDR1 reads MNHEY; CDR2 reads SVGAGI. V lost 0 bases, J lost 2 bases, and 8 bases lay in between. This CDR3 comprises 14 residues. This specimen consisted of CD4+ or CD8+ T cells sorted from blood, obtained in a trial of the OX40 agonist ivuxolimab. This sequence joins TRBV6-5 and TRBJ2-7, with D perhaps matching TRBD2 (6 bases). The origin of this receptor is an adult with an advanced solid tumor such as melanoma, head and neck, liver or kidney cancer. The CDR3: CASSYSGGTYEQYF. CDR3 nucleotides: TGTGCCAGCAGTTACTCCGGAGGGACCTACGAGCAGTACTTC.